This T cell receptor beta chain emerged from a study of blood T cell repertoires in COVID-19. Study-level background: The United States, Italy and Spain were the sources of the acute and convalescent COVID-19 samples.

CDR1 and CDR2 from the germline V gene are ENHRY and SYGVKD. This CDR3 spans 15 amino acids. V lost 8 bases and J lost 0; bases outside the gene matches: 3. TCRdb's table, derived via immunoSEQ multiplex PCR, lists solely in-frame clones and lacks some. The sample consists of almost 70,000 clones, 89% of them appearing once. The clonotype originates from a woman between 45 and 65 years old with active COVID-19. What was sequenced was peripheral blood. J is TRBJ2-6 and V is TRBV10-3; 8 bases are a match to TRBD1. CDR3 coding DNA: TGTGCCATCCGAGGACAGGGCTCTGGGGCCAACGTCCTGACTTTC. Protein product: CAIRGQGSGANVLTF.